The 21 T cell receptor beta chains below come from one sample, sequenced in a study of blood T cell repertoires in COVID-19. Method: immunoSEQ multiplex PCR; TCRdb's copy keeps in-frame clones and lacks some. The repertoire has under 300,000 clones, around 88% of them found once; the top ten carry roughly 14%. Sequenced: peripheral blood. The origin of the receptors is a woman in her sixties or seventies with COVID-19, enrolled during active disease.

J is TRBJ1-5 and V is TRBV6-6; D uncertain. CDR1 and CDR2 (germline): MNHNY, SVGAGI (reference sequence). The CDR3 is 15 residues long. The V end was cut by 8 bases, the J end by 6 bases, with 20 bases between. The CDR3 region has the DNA TGTGCCAGCCACGGAGGTCAGGTTGATGGTCAGCCCCAGCATTTT. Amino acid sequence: CASHGGQVDGQPQHF.

CDR3 region: CASSLFSKGVPGANVLTF. The CDR3 region has the DNA TGTGCCAGCAGCTTATTCTCTAAGGGGGTCCCTGGGGCCAACGTCCTGACTTTC. The genes are TRBV7-3 and TRBJ2-6; D might be TRBD1 (6 bases). CDR3 length: 18 amino acids. V gave up 2 bases and J gave up 2 bases, with 16 bases separating them. The V gene's germline CDR1 is SGHTA and CDR2 FQGTGA.

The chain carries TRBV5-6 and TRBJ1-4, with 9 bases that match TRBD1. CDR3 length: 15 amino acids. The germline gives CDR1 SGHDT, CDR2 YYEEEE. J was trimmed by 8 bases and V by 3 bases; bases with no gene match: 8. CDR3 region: CASSSGTGLREKLFF. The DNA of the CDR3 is TGTGCCAGCAGCTCAGGGACAGGGCTTCGGGAAAAACTGTTTTTT.

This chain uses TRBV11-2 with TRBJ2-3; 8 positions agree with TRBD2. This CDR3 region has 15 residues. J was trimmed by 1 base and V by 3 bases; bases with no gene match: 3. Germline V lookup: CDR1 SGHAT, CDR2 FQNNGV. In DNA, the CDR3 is TGTGCCAGCAGCTTGCGGGGGGAGGGCACAGATACGCAGTATTTT. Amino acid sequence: CASSLRGEGTDTQYF.

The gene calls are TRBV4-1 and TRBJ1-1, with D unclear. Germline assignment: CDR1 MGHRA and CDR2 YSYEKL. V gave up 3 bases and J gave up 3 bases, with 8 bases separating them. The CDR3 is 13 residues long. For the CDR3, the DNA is TGCGCCAGCAGCCATAACACAGACACTGAAGCTTTCTTT. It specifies CASSHNTDTEAFF.

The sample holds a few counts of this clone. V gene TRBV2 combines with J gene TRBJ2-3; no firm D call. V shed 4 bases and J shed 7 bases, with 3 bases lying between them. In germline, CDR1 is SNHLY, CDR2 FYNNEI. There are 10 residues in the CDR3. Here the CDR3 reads CASSVNTQYF. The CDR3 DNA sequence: TGTGCCAGCAGTGTAAATACGCAGTATTTT.

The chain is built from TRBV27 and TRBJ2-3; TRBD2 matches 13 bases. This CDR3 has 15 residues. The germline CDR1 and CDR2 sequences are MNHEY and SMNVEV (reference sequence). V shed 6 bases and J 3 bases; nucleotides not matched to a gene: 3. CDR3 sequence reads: CASRKTSGGTDTQYF. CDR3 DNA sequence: TGTGCCAGCAGAAAGACTAGCGGGGGGACAGATACGCAGTATTTT.

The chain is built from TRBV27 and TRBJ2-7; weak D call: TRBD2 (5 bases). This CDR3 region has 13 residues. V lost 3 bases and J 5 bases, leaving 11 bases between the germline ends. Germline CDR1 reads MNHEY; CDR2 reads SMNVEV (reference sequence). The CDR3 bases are TGTGCCAGCAGTTTCTATCGGGGAAACGAGCAGTACTTC. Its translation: CASSFYRGNEQYF.

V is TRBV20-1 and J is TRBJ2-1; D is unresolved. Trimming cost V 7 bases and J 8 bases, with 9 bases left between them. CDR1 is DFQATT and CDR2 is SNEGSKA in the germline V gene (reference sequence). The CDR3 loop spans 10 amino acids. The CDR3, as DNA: TGCAGTGGGAGTCGGGATGAGCAGTTCTTC. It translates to CSGSRDEQFF.

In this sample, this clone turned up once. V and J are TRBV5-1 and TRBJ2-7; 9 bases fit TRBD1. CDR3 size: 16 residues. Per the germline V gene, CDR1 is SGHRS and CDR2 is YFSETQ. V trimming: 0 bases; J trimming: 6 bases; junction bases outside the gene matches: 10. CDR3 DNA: TGCGCCAGCAGCTTGGGTAGTGGACAGGGGATGGGCGAGCAGTACTTC. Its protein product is CASSLGSGQGMGEQYF.

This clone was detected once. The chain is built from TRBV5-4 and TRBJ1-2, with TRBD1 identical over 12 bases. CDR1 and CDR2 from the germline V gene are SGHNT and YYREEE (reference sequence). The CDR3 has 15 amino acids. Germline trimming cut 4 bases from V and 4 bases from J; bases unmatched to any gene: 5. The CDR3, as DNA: TGTGCCAGCAGCGGGACAGGGGGCTTGGGCTATGGCTACACCTTC. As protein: CASSGTGGLGYGYTF.

The CDR3 loop is CASSQGHYNQPQHF. The DNA of the CDR3 is TGTGCCAGCAGCCAGGGACACTACAATCAGCCCCAGCATTTT. The chain couples TRBV25-1 to TRBJ1-5; weak D call: TRBD1 (6 bases). The V gene lost 6 bases and the J gene lost 3 bases, with 12 bases spanning the gap. Germline CDR1 is MGHDK and CDR2 is SYGVNS. The CDR3 is 14 residues long. Full variable domain (outside the CDR3, taken from reference TRBV25-1 and TRBJ1-5): EADIYQTPRYLVIGTGKKITLECSQTMGHDKMYWYQQDPGMELHLIHYSYGVNSTEKGDLSSESTVSRIRTEHFPLTLESARPSHTSQYLCASSQGHYNQPQHFGDGTRLSIL.

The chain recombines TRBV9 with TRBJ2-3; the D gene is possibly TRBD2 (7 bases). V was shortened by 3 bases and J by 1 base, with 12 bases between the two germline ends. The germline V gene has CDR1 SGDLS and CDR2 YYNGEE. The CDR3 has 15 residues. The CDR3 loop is CASSGGGGRTDTQYF. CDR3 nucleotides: TGTGCCAGCAGCGGGGGAGGGGGTCGCACAGATACGCAGTATTTT.

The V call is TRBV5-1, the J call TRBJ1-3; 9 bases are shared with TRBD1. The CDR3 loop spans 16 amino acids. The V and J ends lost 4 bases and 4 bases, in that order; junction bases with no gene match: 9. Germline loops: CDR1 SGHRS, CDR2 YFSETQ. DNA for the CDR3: TGCGCCAGCAGCCTATCCGGGACAGGGTACGGAAACACCATATATTTT. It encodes CASSLSGTGYGNTIYF.

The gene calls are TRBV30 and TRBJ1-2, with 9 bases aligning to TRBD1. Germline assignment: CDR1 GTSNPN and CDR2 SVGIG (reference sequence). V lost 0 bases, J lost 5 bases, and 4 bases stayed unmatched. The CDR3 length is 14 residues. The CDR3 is CAWSVSGTGYGYTF. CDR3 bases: TGTGCCTGGAGTGTATCTGGGACAGGGTATGGCTACACCTTC.

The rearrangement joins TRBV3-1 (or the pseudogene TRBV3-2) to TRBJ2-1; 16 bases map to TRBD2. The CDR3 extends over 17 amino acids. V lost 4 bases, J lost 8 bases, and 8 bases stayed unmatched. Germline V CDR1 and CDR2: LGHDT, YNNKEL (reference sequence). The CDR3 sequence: CASSPPGLAGGIDEQFF. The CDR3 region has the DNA TGTGCCAGCAGCCCCCCGGGACTAGCGGGGGGGATCGATGAGCAGTTCTTC.

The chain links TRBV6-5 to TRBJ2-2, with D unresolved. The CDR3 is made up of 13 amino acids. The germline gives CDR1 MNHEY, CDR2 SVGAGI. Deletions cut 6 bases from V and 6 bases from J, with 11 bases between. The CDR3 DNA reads TGTGCCAGCAGGCTGAGTGTGGCCGGGGAGCTGTTTTTT. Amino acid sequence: CASRLSVAGELFF.

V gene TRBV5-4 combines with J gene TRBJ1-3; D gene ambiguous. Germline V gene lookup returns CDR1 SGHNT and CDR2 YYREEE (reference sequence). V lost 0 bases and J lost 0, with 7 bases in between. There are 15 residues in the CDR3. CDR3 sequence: CASSLGLSSGNTIYF. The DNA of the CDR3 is TGTGCCAGCAGCTTGGGACTGTCCTCTGGAAACACCATATATTTT.

CDR3 sequence: CASSQNPRENTIYF. The CDR3 DNA follows: TGTGCCAGCAGTCAGAACCCCAGGGAAAACACCATATATTTT. V and J are TRBV6-1 and TRBJ1-3, with D perhaps TRBD1 (5 bases). The V gene's germline CDR1 is MNHNS and CDR2 SASEGT. This CDR3 spans 14 amino acids. V lost 5 bases and J lost 6, with 14 bases in between.

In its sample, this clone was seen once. The CDR3 region has the DNA TGTGCCAGCAGCTTACAGGTTCGGAACACCGGGGAGCTGTTTTTT. Translated: CASSLQVRNTGELFF. The rearrangement joins TRBV7-8 to TRBJ2-2, with D uncertain. The CDR3 runs to 15 residues. V was cut by 2 bases and J by 1 base, with 8 bases left in between. Germline values: CDR1 SGHVS, CDR2 FQNEAQ.

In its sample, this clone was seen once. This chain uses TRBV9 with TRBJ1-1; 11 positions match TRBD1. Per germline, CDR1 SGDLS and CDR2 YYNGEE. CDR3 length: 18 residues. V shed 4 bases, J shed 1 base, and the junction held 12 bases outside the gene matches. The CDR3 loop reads CASSSQPPGQGENTEAFF. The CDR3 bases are TGTGCCAGCAGCTCCCAACCCCCGGGACAGGGGGAGAACACTGAAGCTTTCTTT.